This T cell receptor beta chain appears in the sequencing data of a study of blood T cell repertoires in COVID-19. Overall study: From T cells, B-cell-depleted T cells, or PBMCs came the material, which was cDNA or gDNA.

Clones were sequenced by immunoSEQ multiplex PCR, and TCRdb holds only the in-frame ones, with some missing. Of 150,000 to 180,000 clones detected, approximately 80% appear once; the ten largest clones hold approximately 30%. This CDR3 spans 14 amino acids. V lost 5 bases and J lost 6, with 14 bases in between. Looked up from germline, CDR1 is SGHRS and CDR2 is YFSETQ. This clone has only a few counts. The source of this sequence is a woman aged 55-70 years with acute or convalescent COVID-19. Sequencing was done on a sample of peripheral blood. This chain uses TRBV5-1 with TRBJ2-2, with D tentatively TRBD2 (5 bases). CDR3 in amino acids: CASRPYERAGELFF. CDR3 nucleotides: TGCGCCAGCAGACCCTATGAGAGGGCCGGGGAGCTGTTTTTT. The full variable domain, its missing parts supplied by reference TRBV5-1 and TRBJ2-2, is KAGVTQTPRYLIKTRGQQVTLSCSPISGHRSVSWYQQTPGQGLQFLFEYFSETQRNKGNFPGRFSGRQFSNSRSEMNVSTLELGDSALYLCASRPYERAGELFFGEGSRLTVL.